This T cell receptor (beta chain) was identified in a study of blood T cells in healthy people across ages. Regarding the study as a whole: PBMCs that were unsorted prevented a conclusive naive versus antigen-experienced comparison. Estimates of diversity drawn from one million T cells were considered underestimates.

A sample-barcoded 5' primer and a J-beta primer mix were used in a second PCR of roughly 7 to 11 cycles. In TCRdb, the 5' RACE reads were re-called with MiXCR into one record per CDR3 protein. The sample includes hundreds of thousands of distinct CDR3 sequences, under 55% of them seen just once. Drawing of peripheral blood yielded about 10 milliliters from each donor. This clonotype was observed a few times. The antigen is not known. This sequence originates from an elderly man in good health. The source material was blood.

CDR3 region: CASSTPFADTQYF. The DNA of the CDR3 is TGTGCCAGCAGCACACCGTTTGCAGATACGCAGTATTTT. This chain links TRBV7-9 with TRBJ2-3, with no clear D. From germline, CDR1 is SEHNR and CDR2 FQNEAQ (reference sequence). CDR3 length: 13 amino acids. Trimming removed 5 bases from V and 4 bases from J, with 10 bases in between.